This T cell receptor beta chain came from a study of T cell responses to AZD1222 COVID-19 vaccine. Findings and caveats of the study: Among spike-specific TCRs, nearly half reportedly target unmutated variant regions. Following two doses of AZD1222, Spike-specific TCR breadth and depth rose.

In regard to this clone: As yet, its antigen is unknown.

This CDR3 spans 15 amino acids. V lost 5 bases to trimming and J lost 0 bases; unmatched junction nucleotides: 5. Germline loops: CDR1 SGHAT, CDR2 FQNNGV. The repertoire was sequenced with immunoSEQ multiplex PCR; TCRdb's copy has only in-frame clones and lacks some. Among about 120,000 clones listed, roughly 92% were seen once. The sequence was obtained from an adult who received the AZD1222 COVID-19 vaccine. Sequences were derived from peripheral blood, sampled 28 days after the second AZD1222 dose. The rearrangement uses TRBV11-2 and TRBJ2-3; 7 bases agree with TRBD1. CDR3 residues: CASSPGTASTDTQYF. The CDR3 DNA reads as TGTGCCAGCAGCCCAGGGACAGCTAGCACAGATACGCAGTATTTT.